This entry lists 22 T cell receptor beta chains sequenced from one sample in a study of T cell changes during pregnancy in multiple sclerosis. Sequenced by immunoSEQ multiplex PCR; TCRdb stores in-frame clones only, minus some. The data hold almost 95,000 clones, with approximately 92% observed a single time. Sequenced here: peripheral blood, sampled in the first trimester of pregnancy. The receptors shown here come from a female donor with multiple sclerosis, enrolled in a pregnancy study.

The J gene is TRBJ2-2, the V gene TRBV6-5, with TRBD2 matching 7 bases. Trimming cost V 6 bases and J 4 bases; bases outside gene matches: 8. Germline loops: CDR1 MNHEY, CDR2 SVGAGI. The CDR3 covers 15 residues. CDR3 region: CASRRKRDSTGELFF. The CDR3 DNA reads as TGTGCCAGCAGACGCAAGCGGGACTCCACCGGGGAGCTGTTTTTT.

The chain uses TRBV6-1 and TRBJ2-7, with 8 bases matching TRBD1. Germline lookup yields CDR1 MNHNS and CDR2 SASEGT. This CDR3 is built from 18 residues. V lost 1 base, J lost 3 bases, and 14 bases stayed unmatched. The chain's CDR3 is CASSEGTGTGPEDYEQYF. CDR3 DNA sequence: TGTGCCAGCAGTGAAGGAACCGGGACAGGCCCCGAAGACTACGAGCAGTACTTC.

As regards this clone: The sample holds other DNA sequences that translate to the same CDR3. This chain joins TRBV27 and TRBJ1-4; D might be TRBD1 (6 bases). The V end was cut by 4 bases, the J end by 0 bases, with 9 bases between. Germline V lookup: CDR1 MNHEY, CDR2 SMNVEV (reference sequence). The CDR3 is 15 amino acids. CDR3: CASSSYRATNEKLFF. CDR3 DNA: TGTGCCAGCAGTTCCTACAGGGCAACTAATGAAAAACTGTTTTTT.

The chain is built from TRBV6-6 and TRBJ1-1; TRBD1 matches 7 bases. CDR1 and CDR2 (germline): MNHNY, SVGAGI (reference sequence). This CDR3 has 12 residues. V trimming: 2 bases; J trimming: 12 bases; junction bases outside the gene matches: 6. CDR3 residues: CASSYGDRDPFF. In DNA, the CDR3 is TGTGCCAGCAGTTACGGAGACAGGGACCCTTTCTTT.

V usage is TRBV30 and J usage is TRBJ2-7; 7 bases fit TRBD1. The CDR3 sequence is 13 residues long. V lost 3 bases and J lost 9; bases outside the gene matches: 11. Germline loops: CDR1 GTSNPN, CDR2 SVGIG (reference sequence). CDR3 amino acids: CAWSSNRRTGQYF. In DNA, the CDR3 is TGTGCCTGGAGCTCAAATAGAAGGACAGGGCAGTACTTC. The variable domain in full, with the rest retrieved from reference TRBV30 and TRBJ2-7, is SQTIHQWPATLVQPVGSPLSLECTVEGTSNPNLYWYRQAAGRGLQLLFYSVGIGQISSEVPQNLSASRPQDRQFILSSKKLLLSDSGFYLCAWSSNRRTGQYFGPGTRLTVT.

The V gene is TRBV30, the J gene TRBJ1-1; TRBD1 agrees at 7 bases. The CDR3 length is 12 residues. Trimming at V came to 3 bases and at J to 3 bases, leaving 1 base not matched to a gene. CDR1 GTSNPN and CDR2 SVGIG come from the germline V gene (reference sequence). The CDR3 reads CAWRGQHTEAFF. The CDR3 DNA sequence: TGTGCCTGGAGGGGACAGCACACTGAAGCTTTCTTT.

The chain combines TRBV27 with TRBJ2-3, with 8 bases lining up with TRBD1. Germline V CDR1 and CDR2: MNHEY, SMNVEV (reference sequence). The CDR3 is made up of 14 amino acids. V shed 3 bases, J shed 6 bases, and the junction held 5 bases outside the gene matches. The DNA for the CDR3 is TGTGCCAGCAGTTTCCCAGGGGGCGCTGATACGCAGTATTTT. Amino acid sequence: CASSFPGGADTQYF.

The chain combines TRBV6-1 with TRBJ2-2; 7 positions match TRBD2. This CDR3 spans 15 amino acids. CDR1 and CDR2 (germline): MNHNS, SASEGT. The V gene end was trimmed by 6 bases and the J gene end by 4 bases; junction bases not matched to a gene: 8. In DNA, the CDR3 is TGTGCCAGCAGCGCTTGGGGGGGGAGCACCGGGGAGCTGTTTTTT. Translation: CASSAWGGSTGELFF.

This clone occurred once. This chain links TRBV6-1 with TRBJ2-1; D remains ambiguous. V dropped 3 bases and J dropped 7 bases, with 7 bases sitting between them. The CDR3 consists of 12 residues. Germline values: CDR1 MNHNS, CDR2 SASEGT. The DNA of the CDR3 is TGTGCCAGCAGTGACTGGGCGAATGAGCAGTTCTTC. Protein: CASSDWANEQFF.

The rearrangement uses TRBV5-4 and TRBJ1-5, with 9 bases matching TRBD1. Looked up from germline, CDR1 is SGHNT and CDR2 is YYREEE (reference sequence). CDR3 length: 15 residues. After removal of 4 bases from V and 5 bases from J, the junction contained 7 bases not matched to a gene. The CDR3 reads CASSRGTGRDQPQHF. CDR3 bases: TGTGCCAGCAGCCGTGGGACAGGGAGGGATCAGCCCCAGCATTTT. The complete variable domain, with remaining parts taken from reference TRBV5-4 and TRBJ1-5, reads ETGVTQSPTHLIKTRGQQVTLRCSSQSGHNTVSWYQQALGQGPQFIFQYYREEENGRGNFPPRFSGLQFPNYSSELNVNALELDDSALYLCASSRGTGRDQPQHFGDGTRLSIL.

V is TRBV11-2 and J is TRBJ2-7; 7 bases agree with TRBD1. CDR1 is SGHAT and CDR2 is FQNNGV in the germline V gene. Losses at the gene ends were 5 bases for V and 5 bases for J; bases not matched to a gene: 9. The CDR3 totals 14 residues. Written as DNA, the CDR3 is TGTGCCAGCAGCCCGGTCGAGGGGGCAAACGAGCAGTACTTC. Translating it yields CASSPVEGANEQYF.

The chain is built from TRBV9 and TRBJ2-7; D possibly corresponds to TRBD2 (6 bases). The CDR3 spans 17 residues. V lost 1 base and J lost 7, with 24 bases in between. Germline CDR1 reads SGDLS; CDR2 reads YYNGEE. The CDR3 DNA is TGTGCCAGCAGCGTACGAGGCTCGGGAGTTGGGTCTACTGAGCAGTACTTC. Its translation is CASSVRGSGVGSTEQYF.

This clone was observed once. This CDR3 reads CASSVGPYRGQAYEQYF. The CDR3 DNA is TGTGCCAGCAGCGTAGGACCTTACAGGGGGCAAGCCTACGAGCAGTACTTC. This rearrangement joins TRBV9 to TRBJ2-7, with TRBD1 matching over 9 bases. Germline lookup yields CDR1 SGDLS and CDR2 YYNGEE. The CDR3 spans 17 residues. The J segment lost 2 bases and the V segment lost 0 bases, leaving 9 bases of the junction unmatched.

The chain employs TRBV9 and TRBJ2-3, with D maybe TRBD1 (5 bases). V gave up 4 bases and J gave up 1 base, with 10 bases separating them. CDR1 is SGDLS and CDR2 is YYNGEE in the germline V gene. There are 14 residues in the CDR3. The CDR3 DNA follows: TGTGCCAGCAGCCCCGGACACCGCACAGATACGCAGTATTTT. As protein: CASSPGHRTDTQYF.

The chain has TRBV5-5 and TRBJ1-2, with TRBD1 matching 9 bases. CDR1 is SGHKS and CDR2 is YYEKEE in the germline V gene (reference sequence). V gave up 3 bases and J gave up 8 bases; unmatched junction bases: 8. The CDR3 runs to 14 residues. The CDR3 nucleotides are TGTGCCAGCAGCTGGGACAGGGAACGGGGGGGCTACACCTTC. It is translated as CASSWDRERGGYTF.

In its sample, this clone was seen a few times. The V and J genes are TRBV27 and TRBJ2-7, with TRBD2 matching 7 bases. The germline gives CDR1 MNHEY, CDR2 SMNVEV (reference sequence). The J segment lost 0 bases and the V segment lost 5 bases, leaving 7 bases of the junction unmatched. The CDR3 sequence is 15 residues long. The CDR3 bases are TGTGCCAGCAGTCGGGGAGGGACGGACTCCTACGAGCAGTACTTC. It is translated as CASSRGGTDSYEQYF.

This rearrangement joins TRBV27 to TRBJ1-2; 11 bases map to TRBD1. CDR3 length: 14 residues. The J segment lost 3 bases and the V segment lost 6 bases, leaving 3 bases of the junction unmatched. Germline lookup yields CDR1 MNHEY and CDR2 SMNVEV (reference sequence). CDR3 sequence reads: CASRRTGGDYGYTF. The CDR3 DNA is TGTGCCAGCAGACGGACAGGGGGCGACTATGGCTACACCTTC.

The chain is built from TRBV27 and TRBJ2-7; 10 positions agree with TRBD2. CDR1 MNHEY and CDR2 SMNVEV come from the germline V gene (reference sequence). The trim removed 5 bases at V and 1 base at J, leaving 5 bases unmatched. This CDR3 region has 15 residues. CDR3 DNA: TGTGCCAGCAGTCCCCTAGCGGGAGCGTCCTACGAGCAGTACTTC. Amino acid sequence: CASSPLAGASYEQYF.

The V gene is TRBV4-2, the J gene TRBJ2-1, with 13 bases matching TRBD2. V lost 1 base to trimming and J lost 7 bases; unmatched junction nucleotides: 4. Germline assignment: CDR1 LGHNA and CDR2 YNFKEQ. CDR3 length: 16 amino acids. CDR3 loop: CASSQGTSGGSNEQFF. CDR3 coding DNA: TGTGCCAGCAGCCAAGGGACTAGCGGGGGCTCAAATGAGCAGTTCTTC.

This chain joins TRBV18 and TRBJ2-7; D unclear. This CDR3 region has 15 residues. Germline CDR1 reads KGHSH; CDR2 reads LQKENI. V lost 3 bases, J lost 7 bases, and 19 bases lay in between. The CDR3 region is CASSPRQRADGEQYF. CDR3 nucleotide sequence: TGTGCCAGCTCACCTCGCCAGCGAGCTGACGGGGAGCAGTACTTC.

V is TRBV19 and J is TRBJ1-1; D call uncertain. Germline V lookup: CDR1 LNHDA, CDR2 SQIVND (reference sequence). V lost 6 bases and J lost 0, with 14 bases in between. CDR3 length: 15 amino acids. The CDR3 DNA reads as TGTGCCAGTAGCGCGGGCCAACAGATGAACACTGAAGCTTTCTTT. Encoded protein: CASSAGQQMNTEAFF. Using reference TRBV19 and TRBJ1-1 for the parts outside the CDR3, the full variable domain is DGGITQSPKYLFRKEGQNVTLSCEQNLNHDAMYWYRQDPGQGLRLIYYSQIVNDFQKGDIAEGYSVSREKKESFPLTVTSAQKNPTAFYLCASSAGQQMNTEAFFGQGTRLTVV.

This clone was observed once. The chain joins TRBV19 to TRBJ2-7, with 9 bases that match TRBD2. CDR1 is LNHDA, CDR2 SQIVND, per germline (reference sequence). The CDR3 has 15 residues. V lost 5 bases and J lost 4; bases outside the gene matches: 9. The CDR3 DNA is TGTGCCAGTAGTTGGGGTAGCGGGAGTAGTTACGAGCAGTACTTC. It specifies CASSWGSGSSYEQYF. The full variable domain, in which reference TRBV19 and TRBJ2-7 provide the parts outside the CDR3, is DGGITQSPKYLFRKEGQNVTLSCEQNLNHDAMYWYRQDPGQGLRLIYYSQIVNDFQKGDIAEGYSVSREKKESFPLTVTSAQKNPTAFYLCASSWGSGSSYEQYFGPGTRLTVT.